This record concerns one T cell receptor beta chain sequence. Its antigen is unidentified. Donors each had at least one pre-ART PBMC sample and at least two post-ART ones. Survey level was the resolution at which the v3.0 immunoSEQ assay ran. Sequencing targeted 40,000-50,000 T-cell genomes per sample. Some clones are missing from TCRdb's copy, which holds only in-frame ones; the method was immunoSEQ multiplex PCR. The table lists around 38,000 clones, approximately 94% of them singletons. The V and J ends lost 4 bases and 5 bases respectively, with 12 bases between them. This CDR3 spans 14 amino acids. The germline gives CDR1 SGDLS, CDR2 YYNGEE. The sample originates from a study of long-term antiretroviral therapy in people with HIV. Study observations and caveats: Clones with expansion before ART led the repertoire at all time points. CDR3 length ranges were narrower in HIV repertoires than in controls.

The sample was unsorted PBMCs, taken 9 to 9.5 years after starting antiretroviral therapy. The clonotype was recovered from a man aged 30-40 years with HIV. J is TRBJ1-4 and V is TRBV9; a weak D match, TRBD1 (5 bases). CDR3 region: CASSPLGGNEKLFF. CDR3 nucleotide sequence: TGTGCCAGCAGCCCCCTTGGGGGAAATGAAAAACTGTTTTTT.